The 19 T cell receptor beta chains below come from one sample, sequenced in a study of spatial heterogeneity in lung cancer. One entry per CDR3 protein, called by TCRdb with MiXCR from the 5' RACE reads. The profile shows tens of thousands of distinct CDR3 sequences, approximately 8.6% of them singletons. Time point: sample taken at primary tumor resection. Frozen PBMC, nontumor lung or tumor provided whole RNA, which was sequenced unsorted. Material: PBMCs, obtained at surgery. These TCRs come from a male donor with early-stage non-small cell lung cancer.

This clonotype was observed many times. V usage is TRBV6-1 and J usage is TRBJ2-5, with D maybe TRBD1 (5 bases). The CDR3 extends over 14 amino acids. The germline CDR1 and CDR2 sequences are MNHNS and SASEGT. V was clipped by 7 bases and J by 5 bases, with 17 bases between them. CDR3 amino acids: CASIPDPRAETQYF. The CDR3 DNA reads as TGTGCCAGCATCCCCGATCCCAGGGCGGAGACCCAGTACTTC.

This clonotype was detected ten times or more. This chain links TRBV6-2 or TRBV6-3 with TRBJ1-1, with D perhaps TRBD1 (6 bases). Germline lookup yields CDR1 MNHEY and CDR2 SVGEGT. Trimming removed 3 bases at V and 1 base at J, with 9 bases between. This CDR3 comprises 14 residues. CDR3 protein: CASSYGGSNTEAFF. CDR3 in DNA: TGTGCCAGCAGTTATGGGGGCTCGAACACTGAAGCTTTCTTT.

By sample share, this clonotype is medium-sized. The chain uses TRBV11-2 and TRBJ2-4; D not certain. The CDR3 length is 15 residues. Germline V gives CDR1 SGHAT, CDR2 FQNNGV. The V end lost 5 bases, the J end lost 4 bases, and 15 bases lay between the germline ends. The CDR3 reads CASSEMWLLKNIQYF. CDR3 DNA: TGTGCCAGCAGCGAAATGTGGCTACTTAAAAACATTCAGTACTTC.

In its sample, this clonotype was seen many times. The CDR3 nucleotides read TGTGCCATCAGTGATTCAGGGGGAACAGATACGCAGTATTTT. This codes for CAISDSGGTDTQYF. The gene calls are TRBV10-3 and TRBJ2-3, with 7 bases that match TRBD1. After removal of 3 bases from V and 3 bases from J, the junction contained 3 bases not matched to a gene. The CDR3 contains 14 residues. Germline V gene sequence: CDR1 ENHRY, CDR2 SYGVKD.

Many counts were recorded for this clonotype. The chain joins TRBV10-3 to TRBJ1-1; 7 nucleotides match TRBD1. The CDR3 length is 15 residues. Trimming removed 2 bases from V and 6 bases from J; junction bases left unmatched: 9. Germline V gene lookup returns CDR1 ENHRY and CDR2 SYGVKD. CDR3 protein: CAISEKGARSAEAFF. CDR3 nucleotide sequence: TGTGCCATCAGTGAGAAGGGGGCGCGATCGGCTGAAGCTTTCTTT.

The chain is built from TRBV28 and TRBJ2-5, with 7 bases matching TRBD1. Germline V gene sequence: CDR1 MDHEN, CDR2 SYDVKM. The V segment lost 5 bases and the J segment 2 bases; nucleotides outside the gene matches: 14. The CDR3 covers 17 residues. The CDR3 region is CASSGPQGNWRQETQYF. In nucleotides, the CDR3 is TGTGCCAGCAGTGGCCCACAGGGGAACTGGCGGCAAGAGACCCAGTACTTC. The full variable domain, in which reference TRBV28 and TRBJ2-5 provide the parts outside the CDR3, is DVKVTQSSRYLVKRTGEKVFLECVQDMDHENMFWYRQDPGLGLRLIYFSYDVKMKEKGDIPEGYSVSREKKERFSLILESASTNQTSMYLCASSGPQGNWRQETQYFGPGTRLLVL.

The chain employs TRBV7-9 and TRBJ2-1; D is possibly TRBD2 (6 bases). CDR1 and CDR2 (germline): SEHNR, FQNEAQ (reference sequence). The germline V and J ends were trimmed by 7 bases and 4 bases, with 17 bases remaining between them. The CDR3 has 15 residues. CDR3: CASTPSGRSYNEQFF. CDR3 nucleotide sequence: TGTGCCAGCACCCCGTCTGGGAGGAGTTACAATGAGCAGTTCTTC.

The chain carries TRBV6-1 and TRBJ2-5; D not resolved. The CDR3 is 15 residues long. The germline V and J ends were trimmed by 4 bases and 5 bases, with 17 bases remaining between them. Germline V gene lookup returns CDR1 MNHNS and CDR2 SASEGT. CDR3 region: CASSVSLTLGETQYF. CDR3 nucleotides: TGTGCCAGCAGTGTTTCCCTAACACTTGGGGAGACCCAGTACTTC.

This clonotype was recorded at least ten times. This sequence joins TRBV3-1 and TRBJ1-6; maybe TRBD1 (5 bases). The germline V gene has CDR1 LGHDT and CDR2 YNNKEL (reference sequence). The CDR3 has 14 amino acids. The ends were cut back, 0 bases at V and 7 bases at J, with 7 bases in the middle. This CDR3 is CASSQDHRNSPLHF. CDR3 coding DNA: TGTGCCAGCAGCCAAGATCACAGGAATTCACCCCTCCACTTT.

This clonotype has at least ten counts. This chain uses TRBV5-5 with TRBJ1-1; perhaps TRBD1 as D (6 bases). The CDR3 extends over 12 amino acids. The germline V and J ends were trimmed by 2 bases and 7 bases, with 9 bases remaining between them. The germline V gene has CDR1 SGHKS and CDR2 YYEKEE (reference sequence). DNA for the CDR3: TGTGCCAGCAGCTTTGGACAGAGTGAAGCTTTCTTT. It specifies CASSFGQSEAFF. The entire variable domain, with the rest obtained from reference TRBV5-5 and TRBJ1-1, is as follows: DAGVTQSPTHLIKTRGQQVTLRCSPISGHKSVSWYQQVLGQGPQFIFQYYEKEERGRGNFPDRFSARQFPNYSSELNVNALLLGDSALYLCASSFGQSEAFFGQGTRLTVV.

Comment on this clonotype: This clone may be a read error of a much larger clone one base away. The CDR3 nucleotides are TGTGCCAGCAGTACTGACGGGGGGCCCTTTGGAAACACCATATATTTT. This sequence encodes CASSTDGGPFGNTIYF. The chain recombines TRBV6-6 with TRBJ1-3, with D possibly being TRBD1 (6 bases). The germline V gene has CDR1 MNHNY and CDR2 SVGAGI (reference sequence). The CDR3 is 16 amino acids. Trimming took off 5 bases at V and 3 bases at J, with 17 bases between the two ends.

This clonotype was observed a handful of times. Written as DNA, the CDR3 is TGTGCCAGCAGCTTCCGGGACAGGGCCCCAGATACGCAGTATTTT. Protein sequence: CASSFRDRAPDTQYF. The chain uses TRBV5-4 and TRBJ2-3; TRBD1 matches 9 bases. The germline V gene has CDR1 SGHNT and CDR2 YYREEE (reference sequence). V dropped 2 bases and J dropped 4; count of bases not matched to a gene: 5. The CDR3 sequence is 15 residues long.

This clonotype was picked up a small number of times. V and J are TRBV5-1 and TRBJ2-7; TRBD2 is a possible D gene (6 bases). Trimming removed 4 bases at V and 0 bases at J, with 14 bases between. CDR1 is SGHRS and CDR2 is YFSETQ in the germline V gene. The CDR3 consists of 15 residues. This CDR3 reads CASSAYSGSSYEQYF. The CDR3 bases are TGCGCCAGCAGCGCCTATAGCGGAAGCTCCTACGAGCAGTACTTC. Full variable domain (missing parts from reference TRBV5-1 and TRBJ2-7): KAGVTQTPRYLIKTRGQQVTLSCSPISGHRSVSWYQQTPGQGLQFLFEYFSETQRNKGNFPGRFSGRQFSNSRSEMNVSTLELGDSALYLCASSAYSGSSYEQYFGPGTRLTVT.

This clonotype showed up just a few times. The gene calls are TRBV20-1 and TRBJ1-1; D is ambiguous. Germline values: CDR1 DFQATT, CDR2 SNEGSKA (reference sequence). This CDR3 spans 14 amino acids. V lost 0 bases and J 1 base, leaving 9 bases between the germline ends. CDR3 bases: TGCAGTGCTAGAGAACCCGGGAAGAACACTGAAGCTTTCTTT. The encoded protein is CSAREPGKNTEAFF.

The sample holds many counts of this clonotype. The chain carries TRBV29-1 and TRBJ2-5; the match to TRBD2 covers 8 bases. V shed 5 bases and J 5 bases; nucleotides not matched to a gene: 10. Germline CDR1 and CDR2: SQVTM and ANQGSEA. This CDR3 contains 14 residues. Written as DNA, the CDR3 is TGCAGCGTTTACGGCGGGAGGTTCCGGGAGACCCAGTACTTC. Amino acids: CSVYGGRFRETQYF.

There are many counts of this clonotype. The rearrangement links TRBV7-3 to TRBJ2-2; 7 nucleotides match TRBD1. The germline gives CDR1 SGHTA, CDR2 FQGTGA. This CDR3 region has 18 residues. V lost 5 bases, J lost 5 bases, and 17 bases stayed unmatched. The CDR3 here is CASSPRAMGEGATGELFF. The DNA of the CDR3 is TGTGCCAGCAGCCCCCGGGCGATGGGAGAGGGGGCGACCGGGGAGCTGTTTTTT.

This clonotype has just a few counts. The chain recombines TRBV29-1 with TRBJ2-7; 12 positions match TRBD2. This CDR3 is 16 amino acids long. The germline gives CDR1 SQVTM, CDR2 ANQGSEA. The V and J ends lost 7 bases and 0 bases, in that order; junction bases with no gene match: 10. The CDR3 region has the DNA TGCAGCGCCCTGACTAGCGGGAGCGGTAGCTCCTACGAGCAGTACTTC. Protein product: CSALTSGSGSSYEQYF.

This clonotype showed up many times. The chain is built from TRBV3-1 and TRBJ2-3, with D uncertain. The V gene lost 2 bases and the J gene lost 3 bases, with 24 bases spanning the gap. Per germline, CDR1 LGHDT and CDR2 YNNKEL (reference sequence). This CDR3 contains 19 residues. This chain's CDR3 is CASSQPITTDQFGTDTQYF. In DNA, the CDR3 is TGTGCCAGCAGCCAACCCATAACTACGGACCAATTTGGGACAGATACGCAGTATTTT.

This clonotype was seen more than once but under ten times. This rearrangement joins TRBV28 to TRBJ2-7, with D possibly TRBD2 on 6 matching bases. The V end was cut by 10 bases, the J end by 4 bases, with 14 bases between. The CDR3 consists of 12 residues. Germline V gene data show CDR1 as MDHEN and CDR2 as SYDVKM. CDR3 region: CATGTGEYEQYF. CDR3 DNA sequence: TGTGCCACCGGGACGGGAGAGTACGAGCAGTACTTC. The variable domain in full, with the rest retrieved from reference TRBV28 and TRBJ2-7, is DVKVTQSSRYLVKRTGEKVFLECVQDMDHENMFWYRQDPGLGLRLIYFSYDVKMKEKGDIPEGYSVSREKKERFSLILESASTNQTSMYLCATGTGEYEQYFGPGTRLTVT.